The clone carrying this TCR beta chain showed up just a few times. It was with 60 Vbeta and 13 Jbeta primers that the PCR ran. This table comes from immunoSEQ multiplex PCR, and its TCRdb copy is limited to in-frame clones, with some not included. The table lists tens of thousands of clones, approximately 70% of them singletons. The entry originates in a study of cytomegalovirus exposure and HLA in healthy donors. Germline CDR1 reads SGHVS; CDR2 reads FNYEAQ. This CDR3 comprises 16 residues. V lost 7 bases and J lost 6; bases outside the gene matches: 13. V is TRBV7-6 and J is TRBJ2-3, with 10 bases that match TRBD2. Sequencing was done on a sample of PBMCs. This clonotype originated in a woman between 50 and 59 years old in good health and CMV-seropositive. The CDR3 coding sequence is TGTGCCAGCAACGATTTAGCGGGAGGCCGAGCGGATACGCAGTATTTT. It specifies CASNDLAGGRADTQYF.